Included here is one T cell receptor (beta chain) sequence, with context. This entry is derived from a study of blood T cell repertoires in COVID-19. Study background: The United States, Italy and Spain provided the acute and convalescent COVID-19 samples.

This table comes from immunoSEQ multiplex PCR, and its TCRdb copy is limited to in-frame clones, with some not included. This table holds around 270,000 clones, 80% to 90% found once. Participants came from about 23 US areas, aged about 18 to 89 years. Participants' own reports of clinical history determined their cohort assignment. Each exposed participant met a COVID-19 case in the 2 weeks preceding study entry. J was trimmed by 2 bases and V by 1 base; bases with no gene match: 2. The germline V gene encodes CDR1 MNHNS and CDR2 SASEGT. CDR3 length: 14 residues. This chain joins TRBV6-1 and TRBJ2-7; TRBD2 agrees at 7 bases. The sequence was obtained from a woman in her thirties or forties who had been exposed to COVID-19. Sequenced: PBMCs or T cells enriched from blood (not recorded which). The CDR3 reads CASSEGGGPYEQYV. In DNA, the CDR3 is TGTGCCAGCAGTGAAGGGGGGGGACCCTACGAGCAGTACGTC.